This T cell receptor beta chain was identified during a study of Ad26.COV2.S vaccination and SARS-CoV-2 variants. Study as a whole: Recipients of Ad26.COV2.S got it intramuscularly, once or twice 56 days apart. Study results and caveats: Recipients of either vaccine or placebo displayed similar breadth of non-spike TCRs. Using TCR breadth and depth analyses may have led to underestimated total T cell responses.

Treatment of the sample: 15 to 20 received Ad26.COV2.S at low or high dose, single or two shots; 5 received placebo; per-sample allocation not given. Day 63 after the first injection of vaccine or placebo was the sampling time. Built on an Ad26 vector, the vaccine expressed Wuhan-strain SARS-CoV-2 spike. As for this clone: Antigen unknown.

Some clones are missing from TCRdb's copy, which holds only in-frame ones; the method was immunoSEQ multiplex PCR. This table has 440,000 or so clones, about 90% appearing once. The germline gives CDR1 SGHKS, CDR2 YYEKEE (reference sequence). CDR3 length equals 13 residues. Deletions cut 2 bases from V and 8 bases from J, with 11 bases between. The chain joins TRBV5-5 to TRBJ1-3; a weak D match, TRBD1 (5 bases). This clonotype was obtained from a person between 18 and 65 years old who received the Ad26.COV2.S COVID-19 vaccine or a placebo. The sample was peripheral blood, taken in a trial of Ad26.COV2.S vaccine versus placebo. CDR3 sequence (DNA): TGTGCCAGCAGCTTCCTTGGGGGATACACCATATATTTT. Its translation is CASSFLGGYTIYF. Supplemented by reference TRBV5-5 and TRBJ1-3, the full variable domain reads DAGVTQSPTHLIKTRGQQVTLRCSPISGHKSVSWYQQVLGQGPQFIFQYYEKEERGRGNFPDRFSARQFPNYSSELNVNALLLGDSALYLCASSFLGGYTIYFGEGSWLTVV.